Here is one TCR beta chain with its context. Antigen unknown. These data belong to a study of OX40 agonist ivuxolimab in advanced cancers. Study overall: Each patient was given ivuxolimab into a vein every 2 weeks, at 0.01 to 10 mg/kg.

This table comes from immunoSEQ multiplex PCR, and its TCRdb copy is limited to in-frame clones, with some not included. This table has approximately 13,000 clones, around 72% appearing once. Germline loops: CDR1 PRHDT, CDR2 FYEKMQ (reference sequence). This CDR3 spans 15 amino acids. Losses at the gene ends were 3 bases for V and 1 base for J; bases not matched to a gene: 5. It was autoimmune disease history or systemic immunosuppression that excluded patients. Study outcomes and limitations: Expanded peripheral T-cell antigen specificity went undetermined.

The starting material was CD4+ or CD8+ T cells sorted from blood, obtained in a trial of the OX40 agonist ivuxolimab. The chain has TRBV13 and TRBJ2-7; TRBD1 matches at 8 bases. The sequence came from an adult with an advanced solid tumor such as melanoma, head and neck, liver or kidney cancer. This chain's CDR3 is CASSLEGQGSYEQYF. The CDR3 nucleotides read TGTGCCAGCAGCTTGGAAGGACAGGGTTCCTACGAGCAGTACTTC.